This entry is about one TCR beta chain. This sample is drawn from a study of blood T cell repertoires in COVID-19. Whole-study context: From the United States, Italy and Spain came samples of acute and convalescent COVID-19.

In the source study's methods: For nucleated cells, counts were estimated from reference gene primer amplification. Assay: immunoSEQ multiplex PCR; the TCRdb copy retains only in-frame clones and omits some. V, J and clone size derive from that table, while D and trimming were established from the DNA sequence. The table has approximately 170,000 clones, roughly 80% seen once. The V gene lost 1 base and the J gene lost 1 base, with 13 bases spanning the gap. CDR1 GTSNPN and CDR2 SVGIG come from the germline V gene (reference sequence). This CDR3 is built from 15 residues. The V and J genes are TRBV30 and TRBJ1-1; D is possibly TRBD1 (5 bases). The sequencing input was peripheral blood. The receptor's source is a woman aged 50 to 60 with acute or convalescent COVID-19. In nucleotides, the CDR3 is TGTGCCTGGAGTGCGGGACTTTGGGCGAACACTGAAGCTTTCTTT. Protein sequence: CAWSAGLWANTEAFF. The full variable domain, its missing parts supplied by reference TRBV30 and TRBJ1-1, is SQTIHQWPATLVQPVGSPLSLECTVEGTSNPNLYWYRQAAGRGLQLLFYSVGIGQISSEVPQNLSASRPQDRQFILSSKKLLLSDSGFYLCAWSAGLWANTEAFFGQGTRLTVV.